This T cell receptor beta chain comes out of a study of blood T cell repertoires in COVID-19. Study-level information: Donors in the United States, Italy and Spain gave samples during acute or convalescent COVID-19.

Clones were sequenced by immunoSEQ multiplex PCR, and TCRdb holds only the in-frame ones, with some missing. The data contain roughly 300,000 clones, about nine tenths of them singletons. Trimming removed 1 base at V and 3 bases at J, with 14 bases between. The CDR3 sequence is 15 residues long. The germline V gene has CDR1 GTSNPN and CDR2 SVGIG (reference sequence). This chain uses TRBV30 with TRBJ2-3, with a possible D match to TRBD2 (7 bases). The clonotype was recovered from a woman aged 18-29 years who had recovered from COVID-19. Sample: PBMCs or T cells enriched from blood (not recorded which). CDR3 residues: CAWSAGGTWTDTQYF. Written as DNA, the CDR3 is TGTGCCTGGAGTGCCGGGGGGACATGGACAGATACGCAGTATTTT. Drawing the rest from reference TRBV30 and TRBJ2-3, the complete variable domain is SQTIHQWPATLVQPVGSPLSLECTVEGTSNPNLYWYRQAAGRGLQLLFYSVGIGQISSEVPQNLSASRPQDRQFILSSKKLLLSDSGFYLCAWSAGGTWTDTQYFGPGTRLTVL.